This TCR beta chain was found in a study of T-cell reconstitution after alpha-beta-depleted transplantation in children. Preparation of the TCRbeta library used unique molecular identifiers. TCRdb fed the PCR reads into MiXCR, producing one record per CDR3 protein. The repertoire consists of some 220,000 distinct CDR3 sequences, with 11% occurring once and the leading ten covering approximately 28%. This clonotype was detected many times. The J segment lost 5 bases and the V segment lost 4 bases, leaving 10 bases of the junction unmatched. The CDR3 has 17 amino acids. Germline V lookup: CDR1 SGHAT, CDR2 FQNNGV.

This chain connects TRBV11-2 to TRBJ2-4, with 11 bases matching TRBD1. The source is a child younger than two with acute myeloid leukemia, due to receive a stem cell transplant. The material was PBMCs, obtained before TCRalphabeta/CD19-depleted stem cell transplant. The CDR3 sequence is CASSWGPGQGDENIQYF. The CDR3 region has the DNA TGTGCCAGCAGCTGGGGTCCGGGACAGGGGGATGAAAACATTCAGTACTTC.